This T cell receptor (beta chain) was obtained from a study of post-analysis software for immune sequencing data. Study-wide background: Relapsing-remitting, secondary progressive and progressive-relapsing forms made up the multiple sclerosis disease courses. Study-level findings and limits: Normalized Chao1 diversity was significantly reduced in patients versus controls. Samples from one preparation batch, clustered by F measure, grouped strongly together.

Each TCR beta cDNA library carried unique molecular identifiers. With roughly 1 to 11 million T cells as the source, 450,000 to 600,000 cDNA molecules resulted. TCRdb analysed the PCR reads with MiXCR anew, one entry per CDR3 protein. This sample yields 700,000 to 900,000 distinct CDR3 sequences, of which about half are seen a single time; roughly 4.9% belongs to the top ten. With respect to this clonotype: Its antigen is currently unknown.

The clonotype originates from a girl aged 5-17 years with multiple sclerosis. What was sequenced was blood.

The CDR3 sequence is CASSDWRESGETQYF. The CDR3 DNA is TGTGCCAGCAGTGACTGGCGGGAGTCGGGAGAGACCCAGTACTTC. The chain has TRBV25-1 and TRBJ2-5; 7 nucleotides agree with TRBD2. The CDR3 contains 15 residues. Germline CDR1 reads MGHDK; CDR2 reads SYGVNS. Trimming took 3 bases from V and 4 from J; bases not matched to a gene: 8.